This record looks at one T cell receptor (beta chain) sequence and its context. The V gene's germline CDR1 is LGHDT and CDR2 YNNKEL (reference sequence). This CDR3 comprises 16 residues. The ends were cut back, 3 bases at V and 3 bases at J, with 15 bases in the middle. This entry comes from a study of blood T cell repertoires in COVID-19. On the study more broadly: The samples span acute and convalescent COVID-19 from the United States, Italy and Spain.

In the source study's methods: Amplification of reference gene primers was used by the study to estimate nucleated cell counts. TCRdb's table, derived via immunoSEQ multiplex PCR, lists solely in-frame clones and lacks some. The D gene and trimming were derived from the DNA, and the V and J assignments and clone size from that table. Of tens of thousands of clones in the sample, about 80% were seen once. This clonotype originated in a human donor in a cohort sampled during active COVID-19. The chain joins TRBV3-1 (or the pseudogene TRBV3-2) to TRBJ1-3; D remains unclear. The sample consisted of peripheral blood. The CDR3 coding sequence is TGTGCCAGCAGCCAGACGGGGAGGTCGAGTGGAAACACCATATATTTT. It specifies CASSQTGRSSGNTIYF.